What follows are 9 T cell receptor beta chains derived from one specimen sequenced in a study of monozygotic twins with inflammatory bowel disease. With the 5' RACE reads reprocessed, TCRdb shows one record per CDR3 protein and no DNA. Its listing shows around 210,000 distinct CDR3 sequences. Specimen: blood. The receptors derive from a human donor with ulcerative colitis or Crohn's disease, or a healthy co-twin of an affected twin (not recorded which).

The chain links TRBV19 to TRBJ2-1; lacking DNA, the TRBD1 call made by TCRdb goes unchecked. This CDR3 contains 14 residues. Per the germline V gene, CDR1 is LNHDA and CDR2 is SQIVND (reference sequence). Here the CDR3 reads CASTRDRDYNEQFF.

This sequence joins TRBV4-2 and TRBJ1-6; TCRdb designates TRBD1, a call that cannot be tested without DNA. CDR1 and CDR2 (germline): LGHNA, YNFKEQ. The CDR3 has 15 residues. CDR3 residues: CASSQYRGYNSPLHF.

The rearrangement joins TRBV20-1 to TRBJ2-5; TCRdb designates TRBD1, a call that cannot be tested without DNA. CDR1 and CDR2 from the germline V gene are DFQATT and SNEGSKA (reference sequence). The CDR3 has 12 residues. The CDR3 sequence: CSAGRGVETQYF.

This chain links TRBV7-2 with TRBJ2-1; there is no DNA to check the TCRdb D call of TRBD1. The CDR3 totals 14 residues. The germline V gene has CDR1 SGHTA and CDR2 FQGNSA. The CDR3 reads CASSLRGGAHEQFF.

This chain joins TRBV12-3 or TRBV12-4 and TRBJ2-3. The CDR3 is 14 residues long. CDR3 residues: CASSLFGSPDTQYF.

This sequence joins TRBV30 and TRBJ2-1; the D call of TRBD2 rests on TCRdb alone, since no DNA is present to check it. The CDR3 sequence is 16 residues long. Germline V gene sequence: CDR1 GTSNPN, CDR2 SVGIG (reference sequence). The CDR3: CAWSLGPSGGRNEQFF.

The chain joins TRBV18 to TRBJ1-5; TCRdb calls TRBD1, which cannot be checked without DNA. The CDR3 extends over 14 amino acids. The germline V gene encodes CDR1 KGHSH and CDR2 LQKENI. CDR3 sequence reads: CASSPGQLNQPQHF.

V usage is TRBV6-1 and J usage is TRBJ1-5; TCRdb names TRBD1, which stays unverified in the absence of DNA. In germline, CDR1 is MNHNS, CDR2 SASEGT. This CDR3 comprises 15 residues. This CDR3 is CASSPPRPRGQPQHF.

The chain couples TRBV7-2 to TRBJ2-2; without DNA, the TCRdb call of TRBD1 cannot be checked. The CDR3 runs 17 residues. Germline CDR1 and CDR2: SGHTA and FQGNSA. The CDR3 protein is CASSFLWNGGSHGELFF.